This T cell receptor (beta chain) comes out of a study of cytomegalovirus exposure and HLA in healthy donors. The wider study: Some 85 million unique TCRs from HLA-typed donors were held in an early data release. Overall study findings and caveats: Per a prior analysis, the majority of TCR beta V segments were productive roughly 90% or roughly 30% of the time. Later analysis associated a missense DCLRE1C variant with TCR beta V- and J-gene trimming. Judged likely to be a sequencing artifact was a cluster of highly shared sequence variants.

There are a few counts of this clone. Its matching antigen is unknown. 60 Vbeta and 13 Jbeta primers were used in PCR. Generated by immunoSEQ multiplex PCR, the TCRdb table keeps only in-frame clones and is missing some. The table shows under 250,000 clones, with approximately 79% occurring only once. Germline lookup yields CDR1 SGHRS and CDR2 YFSETQ. V lost 0 bases to trimming and J lost 6 bases; unmatched junction nucleotides: 7. CDR3 length: 16 residues. Source material: PBMCs. The J gene is TRBJ2-7, the V gene TRBV5-1; 12 bases map to TRBD2. This sequence was found in a man aged 50 to 60 in good health and CMV-seronegative. CDR3 sequence (DNA): TGCGCCAGCAGCTTGGATTTACTAGCGGGAGGATCCGAGCAGTACTTC. As protein: CASSLDLLAGGSEQYF. The whole variable domain, filled in from reference TRBV5-1 and TRBJ2-7, reads KAGVTQTPRYLIKTRGQQVTLSCSPISGHRSVSWYQQTPGQGLQFLFEYFSETQRNKGNFPGRFSGRQFSNSRSEMNVSTLELGDSALYLCASSLDLLAGGSEQYFGPGTRLTVT.